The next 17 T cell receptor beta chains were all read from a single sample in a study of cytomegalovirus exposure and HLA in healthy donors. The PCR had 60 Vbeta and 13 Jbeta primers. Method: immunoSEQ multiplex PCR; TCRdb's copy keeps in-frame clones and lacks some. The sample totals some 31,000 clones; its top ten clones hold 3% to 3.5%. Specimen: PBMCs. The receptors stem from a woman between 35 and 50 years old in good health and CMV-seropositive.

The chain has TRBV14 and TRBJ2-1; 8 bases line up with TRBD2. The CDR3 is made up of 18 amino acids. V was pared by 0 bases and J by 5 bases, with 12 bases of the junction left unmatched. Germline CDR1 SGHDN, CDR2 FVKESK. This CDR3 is CASSQDILSTSGNNEQFF. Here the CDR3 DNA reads TGTGCCAGCAGCCAAGATATTTTAAGCACTAGCGGAAACAATGAGCAGTTCTTC.

The CDR3 loop is CASSLTGISGNTIYF. In DNA, the CDR3 is TGCGCCAGCAGCTTGACAGGGATCTCTGGAAACACCATATATTTT. The rearrangement uses TRBV5-1 and TRBJ1-3, with a tentative D call TRBD1 (6 bases). V was trimmed by 1 base and J by 0 bases, leaving 8 bases between them. This CDR3 comprises 15 residues. CDR1 is SGHRS, CDR2 YFSETQ, per germline.

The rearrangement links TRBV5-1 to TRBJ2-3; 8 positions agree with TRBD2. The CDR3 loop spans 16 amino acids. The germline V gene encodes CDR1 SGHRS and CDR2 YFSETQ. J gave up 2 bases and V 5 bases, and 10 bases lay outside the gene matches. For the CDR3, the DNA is TGCGCCAGCAGTTCAGGACTAGCCTCTCCCACAGATACGCAGTATTTT. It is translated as CASSSGLASPTDTQYF. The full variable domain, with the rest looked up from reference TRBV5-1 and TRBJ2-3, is KAGVTQTPRYLIKTRGQQVTLSCSPISGHRSVSWYQQTPGQGLQFLFEYFSETQRNKGNFPGRFSGRQFSNSRSEMNVSTLELGDSALYLCASSSGLASPTDTQYFGPGTRLTVL.

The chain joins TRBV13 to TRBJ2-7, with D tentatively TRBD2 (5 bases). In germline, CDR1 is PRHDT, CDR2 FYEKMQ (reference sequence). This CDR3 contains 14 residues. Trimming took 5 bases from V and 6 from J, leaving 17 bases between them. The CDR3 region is CASSPRPGRAEQYF. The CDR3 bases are TGTGCCAGCAGCCCCCGCCCGGGAAGGGCCGAGCAGTACTTC.

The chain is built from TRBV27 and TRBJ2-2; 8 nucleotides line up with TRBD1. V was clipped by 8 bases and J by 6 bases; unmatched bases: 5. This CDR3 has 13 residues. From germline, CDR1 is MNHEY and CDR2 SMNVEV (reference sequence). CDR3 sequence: CASSDREAGELFF. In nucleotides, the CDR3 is TGTGCCAGCTCGGACAGGGAGGCCGGGGAGCTGTTTTTT.

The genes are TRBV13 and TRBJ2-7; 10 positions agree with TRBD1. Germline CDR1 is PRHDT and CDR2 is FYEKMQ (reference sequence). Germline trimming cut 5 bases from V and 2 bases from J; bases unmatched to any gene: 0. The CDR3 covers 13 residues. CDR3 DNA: TGTGCCAGCAGCGGACAGGGGGCCTACGAGCAGTACTTC. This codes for CASSGQGAYEQYF.

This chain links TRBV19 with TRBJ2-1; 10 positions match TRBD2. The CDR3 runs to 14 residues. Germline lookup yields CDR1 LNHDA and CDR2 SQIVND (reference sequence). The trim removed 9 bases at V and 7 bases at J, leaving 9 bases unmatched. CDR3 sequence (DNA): TGTGCCAGCCGGGAGCGGGAGGGCCAAAATGAGCAGTTCTTC. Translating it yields CASREREGQNEQFF.

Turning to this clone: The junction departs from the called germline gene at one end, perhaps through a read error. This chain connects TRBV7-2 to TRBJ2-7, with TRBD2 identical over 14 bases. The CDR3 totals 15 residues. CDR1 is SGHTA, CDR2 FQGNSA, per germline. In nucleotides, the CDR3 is TGTGCCAGCAGCTTAGCGGGACTAGCGGGAGACAGGGTAAACTTC. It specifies CASSLAGLAGDRVNF.

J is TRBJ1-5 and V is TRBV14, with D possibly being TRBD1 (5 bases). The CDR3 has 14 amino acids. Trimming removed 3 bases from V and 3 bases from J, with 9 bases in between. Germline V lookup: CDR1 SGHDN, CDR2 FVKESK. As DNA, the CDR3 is TGTGCCAGCAGCCAGGGGGGACCCAATCAGCCCCAGCATTTT. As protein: CASSQGGPNQPQHF.

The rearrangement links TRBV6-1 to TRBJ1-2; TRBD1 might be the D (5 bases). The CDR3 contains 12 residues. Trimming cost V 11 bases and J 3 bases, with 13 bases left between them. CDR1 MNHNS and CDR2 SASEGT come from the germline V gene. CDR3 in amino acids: CAAYRDYYGYTF. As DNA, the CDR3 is TGTGCCGCTTACCGGGACTACTATGGCTACACCTTC.

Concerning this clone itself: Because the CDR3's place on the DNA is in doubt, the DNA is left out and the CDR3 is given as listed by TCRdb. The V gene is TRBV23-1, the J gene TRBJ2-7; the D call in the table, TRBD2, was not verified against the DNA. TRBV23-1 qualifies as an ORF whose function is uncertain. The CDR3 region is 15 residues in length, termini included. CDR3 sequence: CASSRAGRASYEQYF.

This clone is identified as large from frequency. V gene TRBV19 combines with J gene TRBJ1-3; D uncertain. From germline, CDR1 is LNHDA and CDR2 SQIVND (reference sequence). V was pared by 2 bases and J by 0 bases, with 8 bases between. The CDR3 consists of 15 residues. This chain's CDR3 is CASSILHSSGNTIYF. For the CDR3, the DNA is TGTGCCAGTAGTATACTCCACAGCTCTGGAAACACCATATATTTT.

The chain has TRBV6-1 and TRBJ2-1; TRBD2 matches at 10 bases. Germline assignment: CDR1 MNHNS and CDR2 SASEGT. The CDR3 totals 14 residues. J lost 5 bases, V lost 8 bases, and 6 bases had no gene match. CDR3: CASRLAGADNEQFF. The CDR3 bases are TGTGCCAGCCGGCTAGCGGGAGCCGACAATGAGCAGTTCTTC.

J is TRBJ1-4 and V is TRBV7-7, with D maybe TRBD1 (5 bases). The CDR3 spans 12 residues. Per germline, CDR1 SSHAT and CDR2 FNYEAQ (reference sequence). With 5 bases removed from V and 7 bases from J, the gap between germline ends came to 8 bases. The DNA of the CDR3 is TGTGCCAGCAGCGGGGCACGTGAAAAACTGTTTTTT. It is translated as CASSGAREKLFF.

The CDR3: CASTLAGGITGELFF. CDR3 bases: TGTGCCAGCACCTTAGCGGGAGGGATCACCGGGGAGCTGTTTTTT. The V and J genes are TRBV28 and TRBJ2-2; 11 bases map to TRBD2. Germline V gene data show CDR1 as MDHEN and CDR2 as SYDVKM. The V segment lost 7 bases and the J segment 4 bases; nucleotides outside the gene matches: 5. The CDR3 loop spans 15 amino acids.

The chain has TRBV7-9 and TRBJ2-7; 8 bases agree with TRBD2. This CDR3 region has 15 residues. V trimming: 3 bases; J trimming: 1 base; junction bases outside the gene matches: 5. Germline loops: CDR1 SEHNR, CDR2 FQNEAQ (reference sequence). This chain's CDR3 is CASSLAGGPSYEQYF. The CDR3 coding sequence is TGTGCCAGCAGCTTGGCGGGAGGTCCTTCCTACGAGCAGTACTTC.

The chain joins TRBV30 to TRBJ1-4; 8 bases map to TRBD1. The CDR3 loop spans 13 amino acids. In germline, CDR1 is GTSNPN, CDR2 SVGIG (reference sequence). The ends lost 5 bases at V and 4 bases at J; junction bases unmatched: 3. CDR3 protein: CAWARGLNEKLFF. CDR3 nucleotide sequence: TGTGCCTGGGCCAGGGGGCTTAATGAAAAACTGTTTTTT.